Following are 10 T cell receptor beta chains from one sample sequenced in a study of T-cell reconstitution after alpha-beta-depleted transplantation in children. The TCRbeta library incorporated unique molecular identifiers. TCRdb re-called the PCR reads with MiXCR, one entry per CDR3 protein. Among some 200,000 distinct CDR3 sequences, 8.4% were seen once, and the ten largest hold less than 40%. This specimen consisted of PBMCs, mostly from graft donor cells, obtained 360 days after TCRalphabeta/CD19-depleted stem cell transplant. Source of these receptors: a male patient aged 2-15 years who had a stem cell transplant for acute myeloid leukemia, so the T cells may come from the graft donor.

CDR3 in amino acids: CASSLGGGGQETQYF. CDR3 sequence (DNA): TGTGCCAGCAGCCTTGGGGGGGGCGGACAAGAGACCCAGTACTTC. The chain recombines TRBV7-6 with TRBJ2-5; D is perhaps TRBD2 (7 bases). V was cut by 5 bases and J by 2 bases, with 15 bases left in between. In germline, CDR1 is SGHVS, CDR2 FNYEAQ. The CDR3 sequence is 15 residues long.

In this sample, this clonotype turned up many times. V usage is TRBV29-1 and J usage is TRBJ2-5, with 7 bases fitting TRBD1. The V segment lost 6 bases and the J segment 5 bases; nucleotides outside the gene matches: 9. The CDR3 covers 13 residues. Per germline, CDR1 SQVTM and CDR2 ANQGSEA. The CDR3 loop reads CSVNRGLKETQYF. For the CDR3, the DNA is TGCAGCGTGAACAGGGGATTGAAGGAGACCCAGTACTTC.

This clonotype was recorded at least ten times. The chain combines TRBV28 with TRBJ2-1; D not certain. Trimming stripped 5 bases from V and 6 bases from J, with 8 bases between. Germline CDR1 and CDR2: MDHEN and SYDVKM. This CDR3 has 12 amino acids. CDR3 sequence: CASSPRTNEQFF. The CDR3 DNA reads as TGTGCCAGCAGTCCTCGGACCAATGAGCAGTTCTTC.

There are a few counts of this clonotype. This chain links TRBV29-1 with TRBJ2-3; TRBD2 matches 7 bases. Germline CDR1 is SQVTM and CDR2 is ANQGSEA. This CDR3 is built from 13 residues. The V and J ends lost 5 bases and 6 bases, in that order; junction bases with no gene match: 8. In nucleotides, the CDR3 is TGCAGCGTTTACCGCGGGAGAAGGGATACGCAGTATTTT. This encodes CSVYRGRRDTQYF.

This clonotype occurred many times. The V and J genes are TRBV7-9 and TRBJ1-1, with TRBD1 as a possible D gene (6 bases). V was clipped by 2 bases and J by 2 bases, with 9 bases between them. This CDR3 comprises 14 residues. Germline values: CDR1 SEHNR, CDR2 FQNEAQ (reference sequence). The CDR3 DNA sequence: TGTGCCAGCAGCTTACGGGGGCGTAACACTGAAGCTTTCTTT. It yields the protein CASSLRGRNTEAFF.

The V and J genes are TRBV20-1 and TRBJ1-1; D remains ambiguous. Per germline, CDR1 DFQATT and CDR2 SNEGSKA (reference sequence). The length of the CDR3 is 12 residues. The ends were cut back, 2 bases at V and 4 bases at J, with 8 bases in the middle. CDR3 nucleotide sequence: TGCAGTGCTAGACGCCAGAGCACTGAAGCTTTCTTT. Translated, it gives CSARRQSTEAFF.

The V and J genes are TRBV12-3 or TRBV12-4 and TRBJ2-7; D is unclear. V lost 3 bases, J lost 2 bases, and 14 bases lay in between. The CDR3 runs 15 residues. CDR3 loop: CASSFNIPGPYEQYF. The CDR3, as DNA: TGTGCCAGCAGTTTTAACATCCCTGGGCCCTACGAGCAGTACTTC.

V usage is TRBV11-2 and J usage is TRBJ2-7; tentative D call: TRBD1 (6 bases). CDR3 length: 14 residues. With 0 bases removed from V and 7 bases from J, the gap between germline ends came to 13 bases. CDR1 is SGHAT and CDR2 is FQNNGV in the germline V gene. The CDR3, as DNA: TGTGCCAGCAGCTTAGAGACAGGTTTGGGGGAGCAGTACGTC. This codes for CASSLETGLGEQYV.

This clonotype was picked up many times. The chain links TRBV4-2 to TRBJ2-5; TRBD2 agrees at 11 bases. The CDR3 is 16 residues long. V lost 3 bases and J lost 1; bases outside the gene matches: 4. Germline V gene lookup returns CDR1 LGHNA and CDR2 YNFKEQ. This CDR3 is CASSHLAGGLQETQYF. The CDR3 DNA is TGTGCCAGCAGCCACCTAGCGGGGGGACTCCAAGAGACCCAGTACTTC.

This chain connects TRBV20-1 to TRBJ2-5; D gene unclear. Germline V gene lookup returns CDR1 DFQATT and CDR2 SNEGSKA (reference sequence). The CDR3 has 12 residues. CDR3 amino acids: CTPQPGPETQYF. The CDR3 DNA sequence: TGCACTCCCCAACCAGGCCCGGAGACCCAGTACTTC.